This is a list of T cell receptor beta chains from one sample in a study of PD-L1 blockade in urothelial cancer. TCRdb keeps only in-frame clones here, not all; method: immunoSEQ multiplex PCR. The data hold 40,000 to 45,000 clones, with 88% observed a single time. The sample was PBMCs, taken around atezolizumab (anti-PD-L1) treatment. These receptors all stem from a woman in her sixties with urothelial cancer. The CDR3 runs from the conserved cysteine through the conserved F or W. The D gene is left open where the match is weak. Clone size, where shown, is once, few, many, or a class for clones that have expanded.

NA	TRBV18	NA	TRBJ2-3	CASSRERTDTQYF	TGTGCCAGCTCTCGGGAAAGGACAGATACGCAGTATTTT
NA	TRBV6-5	TRBD1	TRBJ1-3	CASNRDSDGNTIYF	TGTGCCAGCAATCGGGACAGCGATGGAAACACCATATATTTT
NA	TRBV7-9	NA	TRBJ1-3	CASSGWGPRNTIYF	TGTGCCAGCAGCGGGTGGGGGCCGCGAAACACCATATATTTT
once	TRBV5-1	NA	TRBJ2-7	CASSLRGVSYEQYF	TGCGCCAGCAGTCTCAGGGGGGTCTCCTACGAGCAGTACTTC
NA	TRBV7-2	NA	TRBJ1-2	CASSLDPGQGRGYTF	TGTGCCAGCAGCTTAGACCCCGGCCAGGGGAGAGGCTACACCTTC
NA	TRBV19	NA	TRBJ2-6	CASSGRPDLSGANVLTF	TGTGCCAGTAGTGGGAGACCCGATCTCTCTGGGGCCAACGTCCTGACTTTC
once	TRBV7-2	TRBD1	TRBJ1-2	CASSLSARQGARGYTF	TGTGCCAGCAGCTTAAGTGCACGACAGGGGGCGCGGGGCTACACCTTC
NA	TRBV7-3	NA	TRBJ1-6	CASTSRPGVNNSPLHF	TGTGCCAGCACCTCACGCCCGGGAGTGAATAATTCACCCCTCCACTTT
few	TRBV5-4	NA	TRBJ2-5	CASSFLYRETQYF	TGTGCCAGCAGCTTCCTATATCGGGAGACCCAGTACTTC
once	TRBV11-3	NA	TRBJ2-1	CASSLSFEYNEQFF	TGTGCCAGCAGCTTATCATTCGAGTACAATGAGCAGTTCTTC
NA	TRBV5-4	TRBD2	TRBJ2-5	CASSPASGRDSGETQYF	TGTGCCAGCAGCCCCGCTAGCGGGAGGGACTCCGGGGAGACCCAGTACTTC
NA	TRBV25-1	TRBD2	TRBJ2-2	CASSPLAGGSIGELFF	TGTGCCAGCAGTCCCCTAGCGGGGGGCTCAATCGGGGAGCTGTTTTTT
NA	TRBV7-9	NA	TRBJ1-1	CASSLGKTRTEAFF	TGTGCCAGCAGCTTAGGCAAAACCCGGACTGAAGCTTTCTTT
NA	TRBV6-4	TRBD2	TRBJ2-2	CAGGVGTSGGNGELFF	TGTGCCGGGGGGGTTGGGACTAGCGGGGGGAACGGGGAGCTGTTTTTT
medium-sized	TRBV4-3	TRBD2	TRBJ2-2	CASSQRPYAGDLSANTGELFF	TGCGCCAGCAGCCAACGGCCATACGCGGGGGACTTATCCGCGAACACCGGGGAGCTGTTTTTT
NA	TRBV5-1	TRBD2	TRBJ2-1	CASSLASGGGYNEQFF	TGCGCCAGCAGCTTGGCTAGCGGGGGGGGCTACAATGAGCAGTTCTTC
few	TRBV5-4	NA	TRBJ1-3	CASSSTDRSGNTIYF	TGTGCCAGCAGCTCCACAGACCGCTCTGGAAACACCATATATTTT
NA	TRBV15	TRBD2	TRBJ2-7	CATSSGLAASTYEQYF	TGTGCCACCAGCAGCGGACTAGCGGCCTCGACCTACGAGCAGTACTTC
NA	TRBV2	NA	TRBJ2-3	CASSEEESIRTDTQYF	TGTGCCAGCAGTGAAGAGGAGTCTATACGGACAGATACGCAGTATTTT
once	TRBV6-5	NA	TRBJ1-4	CASKTGSNEKLFF	TGTGCCAGCAAGACAGGTTCTAATGAAAAACTGTTTTTT
few	TRBV21-1	NA	TRBJ2-1	CASSARLSRGLQNEQFF	TGTGCCAGCAGCGCTCGACTTTCTAGGGGCCTACAAAATGAGCAGTTCTTC
once	TRBV28	NA	TRBJ2-7	CASSSTGWVYEQYF	TGTGCCAGCAGTTCCACAGGGTGGGTCTACGAGCAGTACTTC
NA	TRBV4-2	TRBD2	TRBJ2-1	CASSQEIGVAGREQFF	TGTGCCAGCAGCCAAGAAATCGGGGTAGCGGGCCGCGAGCAGTTCTTC
NA	TRBV6-4	TRBD2	TRBJ2-1	CASSPLAGAGGEQFF	TGTGCCAGCAGCCCCCTAGCGGGGGCAGGGGGTGAGCAGTTCTTC
NA	TRBV27	TRBD1	TRBJ1-6	CASSLSGTGDNSPLHF	TGTGCCAGCAGTTTATCGGGGACAGGGGATAATTCACCCCTCCACTTT
NA	TRBV5-4	TRBD2	TRBJ2-3	CASSPGLGDPDTQYF	TGTGCCAGCAGCCCGGGACTAGGAGACCCAGATACGCAGTATTTT
once	TRBV4-3	NA	TRBJ1-5	CASSRGVNQPQHF	TGCGCCAGCAGCCGGGGAGTCAATCAGCCCCAGCATTTT
few	TRBV11-2	TRBD2	TRBJ2-1	CASSLAVGAYNEQFF	TGTGCCAGCAGCCTAGCGGTAGGGGCCTACAATGAGCAGTTCTTC
NA	TRBV4-2	NA	TRBJ2-1	CASSQVRQNSYNEQFF	TGTGCCAGCAGCCAAGTAAGACAAAACTCCTACAATGAGCAGTTCTTC
NA	TRBV29-1	NA	TRBJ2-5	CSVVFPREALQETQYF	TGCAGCGTTGTCTTTCCCCGCGAAGCCCTTCAAGAGACCCAGTACTTC
NA	TRBV14	NA	TRBJ1-2	CASSPTRGAYYGYTF	TGTGCCAGCAGCCCTACGCGGGGGGCTTACTATGGCTACACCTTC
NA	TRBV18	TRBD2	TRBJ2-2	CASSPGLAGGPNTGELFF	TGTGCCAGCTCACCGGGACTAGCGGGAGGGCCGAACACCGGGGAGCTGTTTTTT
NA	TRBV5-4	TRBD2	TRBJ2-7	CASNPRGSYEQYF	TGTGCCAGCAACCCCCGCGGGAGTTACGAGCAGTACTTC
NA	TRBV5-4	NA	TRBJ2-1	CASSLDSPRSNNEQFF	TGTGCCAGCAGCTTGGACAGCCCCCGCTCCAACAATGAGCAGTTCTTC
NA	TRBV9	NA	TRBJ2-5	CASSSEGLQETQYF	TGTGCCAGCAGCTCGGAGGGTCTACAAGAGACCCAGTACTTC
NA	TRBV28	TRBD1	TRBJ2-7	CASSRDRASYEQYF	TGTGCCAGCAGCCGGGACAGGGCCTCCTACGAGCAGTACTTC
NA	TRBV6-5	TRBD1	TRBJ1-1	CASSYALTGRSTEAFF	TGTGCCAGCAGTTATGCCCTGACAGGGAGAAGCACTGAAGCTTTCTTT
once	TRBV19	NA	TRBJ2-2	CASSMGLGAGELFF	TGTGCCAGTAGTATGGGCCTGGGAGCCGGGGAGCTGTTTTTT
NA	TRBV27	TRBD2	TRBJ2-7	CASSWGGGPYEQYF	TGTGCCAGCAGCTGGGGGGGAGGGCCTTACGAGCAGTACTTC
NA	TRBV5-1	NA	TRBJ1-4	CASSLGRVQYTEKLFF	TGCGCCAGCAGCTTGGGCCGGGTCCAATATACTGAAAAACTGTTTTTT
NA	TRBV11-3	NA	TRBJ2-1	CASSLVPGKQFF	TGTGCCAGCAGCTTAGTACCCGGGAAGCAGTTCTTC
few	TRBV27	NA	TRBJ1-6	CASSLSRPTNSPLHF	TGTGCCAGCAGTTTATCGAGGCCGACCAATTCACCCCTCCACTTT
few	TRBV19	TRBD2	TRBJ2-1	CASSIGGGRVYEQFF	TGTGCCAGTAGTATTGGTGGGGGGAGGGTGTATGAGCAGTTCTTC
NA	TRBV7-9	NA	TRBJ1-1	CASSHQGTEAFF	TGTGCCAGCAGTCACCAGGGAACTGAAGCTTTCTTT
NA	TRBV7-9	NA	TRBJ2-5	CASSSGGETQYF	TGTGCCAGCAGCTCCGGAGGGGAGACCCAGTACTTC
NA	TRBV19	TRBD1	TRBJ1-1	CASRPTGSGTEAFF	TGTGCCAGTAGGCCGACAGGGTCCGGCACTGAAGCTTTCTTT
NA	TRBV11-2	TRBD1	TRBJ2-4	CASSSRDRVSYKNIQYF	TGTGCCAGCAGCTCCCGGGACAGGGTTTCTTACAAAAACATTCAGTACTTC
NA	TRBV5-6	NA	TRBJ2-3	CASSLAAGPADTQYF	TGTGCCAGCAGCTTGGCGGCAGGGCCCGCGGATACGCAGTATTTT
NA	TRBV19	NA	TRBJ1-5	CASSIGGYSNQPQHF	TGTGCCAGTAGTATCGGAGGGTATAGCAATCAGCCCCAGCATTTT
few	TRBV15	NA	TRBJ1-1	CATSREEGNTEAFF	TGTGCCACCAGCAGAGAGGAGGGGAACACTGAAGCTTTCTTT